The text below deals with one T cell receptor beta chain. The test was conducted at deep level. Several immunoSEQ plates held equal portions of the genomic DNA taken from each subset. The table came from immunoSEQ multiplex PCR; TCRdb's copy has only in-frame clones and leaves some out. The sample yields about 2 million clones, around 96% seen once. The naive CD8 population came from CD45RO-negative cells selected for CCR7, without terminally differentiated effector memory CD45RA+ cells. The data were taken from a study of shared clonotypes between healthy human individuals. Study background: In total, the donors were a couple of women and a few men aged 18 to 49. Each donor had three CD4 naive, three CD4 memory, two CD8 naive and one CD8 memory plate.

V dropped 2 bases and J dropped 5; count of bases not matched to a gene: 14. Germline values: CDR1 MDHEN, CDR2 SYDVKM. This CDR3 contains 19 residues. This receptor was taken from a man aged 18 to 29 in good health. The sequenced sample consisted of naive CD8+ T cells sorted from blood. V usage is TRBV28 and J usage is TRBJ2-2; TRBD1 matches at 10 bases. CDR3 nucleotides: TGTGCCAGCAGTTTAAGTTATGTTGGAGGGACAGGGGATACCGGGGAGCTGTTTTTT. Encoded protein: CASSLSYVGGTGDTGELFF.